This TCR beta chain was identified in a study of T cells in Graves' hyperthyroidism and ophthalmopathy. The CDR3 regions of TCR beta were amplified from RNA transcripts. HTBI primers drove first-round RT-PCR of the TCR CDR3. MiXCR, run by TCRdb on the multiplex PCR reads, gives a single entry per CDR3 protein. Of a few hundred thousand distinct CDR3 sequences in the sample, roughly 15% are singletons; the top ten hold roughly 19%. Exclusion criteria comprised uncontrolled infection, other autoimmune disease, pregnancy or lactation. The CDR3 has 17 amino acids. Germline V gene sequence: CDR1 SGHVS, CDR2 FQNEAQ. V shed 5 bases and J 5 bases; nucleotides not matched to a gene: 14. This clonotype was detected many times. Its antigen is unidentified. General study results and limits: Ophthalmopathy could be told apart from stable hyperthyroidism with a 13 V-J model. Appearing also in blood were most of the thyroid clonotypes expanded above 0.001.

This clonotype originated in a woman aged 55-75 years with Graves' ophthalmopathy. The V call is TRBV7-8, the J call TRBJ2-2; 7 nucleotides agree with TRBD2. Input material: blood. The CDR3 nucleotides read TGTGCCAGCAGCAACGTCCGGGGGGTTCGCAGTACCGGGGAGCTGTTTTTT. Translated: CASSNVRGVRSTGELFF.